The entry below gives a single T cell receptor (beta chain) sequence along with its context. Its specificity is unknown. This sample stems from a study of cytotoxic CD8 clonotypes in ibrutinib-treated CLL. About the research overall: Complete response was seen in 2 patients and partial in approximately 24; some 12 progressed and roughly 14 stayed remitted after a median roughly 70 months. Study-wide points: In comparison with age-matched healthy donors, baseline clonality was higher and tracked circulating CD8+ T-cell counts.

Sequencing was performed with immunoSEQ multiplex PCR; in TCRdb, only in-frame clones are kept and a portion is missing. The data show just over 200,000 clones, 60% to 80% seen once. The CDR3 totals 18 residues. Germline assignment: CDR1 LGHNA and CDR2 YSLEER. Trimming removed 0 bases at V and 2 bases at J, with 19 bases between. The chain joins TRBV4-3 to TRBJ1-2, with D perhaps matching TRBD1 (5 bases). The sequence was collected from a human donor with chronic lymphocytic leukemia. The source was PBMCs, collected after 12 months of ibrutinib treatment. The chain's CDR3 is CASSQEVFGARANYGYTF. CDR3 DNA sequence: TGCGCCAGCAGCCAAGAAGTCTTTGGGGCCAGGGCGAACTATGGCTACACCTTC.